The 10 T cell receptor beta chains reported below all come from one sample, sequenced in a study of shared clonotypes between healthy human individuals (dated by TCRdb to the early 2020s). Library prep was done by the immunoSEQ multiplex PCR assay. Held by TCRdb, this immuneACCESS table contains in-frame sequences only and omits some clones. Under half of the omission traces to an unresolved V gene where checked; the cause of the rest is unknown. This sample holds a few million clones; around nine tenths were observed only once. The ten top clones hold roughly 0.15% of the sample. Material: naive CD4+ T cells sorted from blood. The cell subset or site label here, explained by the study, means: CD45RA+ positively selected. The source is a man aged 18-30 years in good health.

Remarks on this clone: Other nucleotide sequences in the sample specify the same CDR3. The V gene is TRBV28, the J gene TRBJ1-6; D unclear. Germline V gene lookup returns CDR1 MDHEN and CDR2 SYDVKM. The CDR3 sequence is 16 residues long. V shed 4 bases and J shed 0 bases, with 10 bases lying between them. The CDR3 loop reads CASSSGSSSYNSPLHF. CDR3 in DNA: TGTGCCAGCAGTTCGGGGAGTAGCTCCTATAATTCACCCCTCCACTTT.

This clone has a single count. The rearrangement uses TRBV15 and TRBJ2-1; possible D gene TRBD2, 5 bases. Per germline, CDR1 LNHNV and CDR2 YYDKDF (reference sequence). The germline V and J ends were trimmed by 3 bases and 0 bases, with 12 bases remaining between them. There are 16 residues in the CDR3. CDR3 nucleotide sequence: TGTGCCACCAGCAGCTTAAGCGGCCGCTCCTACAATGAGCAGTTCTTC. Residues: CATSSLSGRSYNEQFF.

The V and J genes are TRBV2 and TRBJ1-2, with 8 bases lining up with TRBD1. The ends lost 7 bases at V and 8 bases at J; junction bases unmatched: 9. CDR3 length: 13 amino acids. The germline gives CDR1 SNHLY, CDR2 FYNNEI. DNA of the CDR3: TGTGCCAGCAATAATCAGGGGGCGCGAGGCTACACCTTC. Residues: CASNNQGARGYTF.

The V gene is TRBV10-3, the J gene TRBJ1-5, with 7 bases aligning to TRBD1. The CDR3 consists of 14 residues. CDR1 is ENHRY and CDR2 is SYGVKD in the germline V gene. V lost 10 bases to trimming and J lost 5 bases; unmatched junction nucleotides: 11. This CDR3 reads CATGTVRGDQPQHF. The CDR3, as DNA: TGTGCCACGGGGACAGTCCGAGGGGATCAGCCCCAGCATTTT.

The rearrangement links TRBV1 to TRBJ2-1; the D call of TRBD2 is as the table states it, not checked on the DNA. TRBV1 is a pseudogene segment. This CDR3 region has 12 residues. In DNA, the CDR3 is TGCACCAGCAGACTAATCACTCGGGGGCAGTTCTTC. Translation gives CTSRLITRGQFF.

This clone was counted once. The gene calls are TRBV2 and TRBJ1-5; D may be TRBD1 (5 bases). Germline loops: CDR1 SNHLY, CDR2 FYNNEI. The V gene lost 0 bases and the J gene lost 2 bases, with 14 bases spanning the gap. The CDR3 contains 17 residues. DNA of the CDR3: TGTGCCAGCAGTGAAGCTTTGGGGGGGGTCGGCAATCAGCCCCAGCATTTT. Translation: CASSEALGGVGNQPQHF. The full variable domain, in which reference TRBV2 and TRBJ1-5 provide the parts outside the CDR3, is EPEVTQTPSHQVTQMGQEVILRCVPISNHLYFYWYRQILGQKVEFLVSFYNNEISEKSEIFDDQFSVERPDGSNFTLKIRSTKLEDSAMYFCASSEALGGVGNQPQHFGDGTRLSIL.

This chain joins TRBV6-5 and TRBJ2-3, with a possible D match to TRBD1 (5 bases). This CDR3 has 15 amino acids. The ends were cut back, 0 bases at V and 4 bases at J, with 11 bases in the middle. Looked up from germline, CDR1 is MNHEY and CDR2 is SVGAGI. The CDR3 coding sequence is TGTGCCAGCAGTTACTCGAGCCAGGGCGCAGATACGCAGTATTTT. This sequence encodes CASSYSSQGADTQYF.

A single count supports this clone. The V and J genes are TRBV5-1 and TRBJ1-4; TRBD1 aligns across 11 bases. This CDR3 is 16 amino acids long. Germline loops: CDR1 SGHRS, CDR2 YFSETQ. V lost 0 bases to trimming and J lost 7 bases; unmatched junction nucleotides: 5. CDR3 in amino acids: CASSLAYGTGGEKLFF. CDR3 sequence (DNA): TGCGCCAGCAGCTTGGCTTACGGGACAGGGGGTGAAAAACTGTTTTTT.

This clone was picked up one time. The V and J genes are TRBV28 and TRBJ1-5, with 8 bases lining up with TRBD1. The junction had 12 bases not matched to a gene; V was cut back by 8 bases and J by 0 bases. Germline V gene lookup returns CDR1 MDHEN and CDR2 SYDVKM. This CDR3 has 17 amino acids. This CDR3 is CASDNRDRTISNQPQHF. CDR3 in DNA: TGTGCCAGCGATAATCGGGACAGGACAATTAGCAATCAGCCCCAGCATTTT.

This chain connects TRBV18 to TRBJ2-1; 10 nucleotides agree with TRBD2. The CDR3 spans 17 residues. V lost 2 bases to trimming and J lost 9 bases; unmatched junction nucleotides: 13. Germline V gene data show CDR1 as KGHSH and CDR2 as LQKENI. The CDR3 reads CASSPTLAGGAIVEQFF. The CDR3 DNA reads TGTGCCAGCTCACCAACTTTAGCGGGAGGAGCCATTGTTGAGCAGTTCTTC.